The 13 T cell receptor beta chains reported below all come from one sample, sequenced in a study of shared clonotypes between healthy human individuals. The assay was immunoSEQ multiplex PCR, and TCRdb's table has in-frame clones only and misses some. The sample shows a few hundred thousand clones, around 79% of them seen only once. The sequenced sample consisted of PBMCs. Source of these receptors: a woman in her thirties or forties in good health. Some clones in this sample may be carry-over from other donors' samples.

The J gene is TRBJ2-5, the V gene TRBV20-1; D is uncertain. The J call may be incorrect, as the DNA end agrees better with TRBJ2-7. The CDR3 consists of 11 residues. Germline V gene sequence: CDR1 DFQATT, CDR2 SNEGSKA (reference sequence). The CDR3 sequence is CSARDQYEQYF. As DNA, the CDR3 is TGCAGTGCTAGAGATCAGTACGAGCAGTACTTC.

V gene TRBV27 combines with J gene TRBJ2-7; 11 nucleotides align to TRBD1. The length of the CDR3 is 17 residues. The J segment lost 6 bases and the V segment lost 5 bases, leaving 15 bases of the junction unmatched. Germline V gene sequence: CDR1 MNHEY, CDR2 SMNVEV (reference sequence). The CDR3 loop is CASSRTGGFLLEFEQYF. In DNA form, the CDR3 reads TGTGCCAGCAGTAGGACAGGGGGCTTCCTCCTTGAGTTCGAGCAGTACTTC.

The chain uses TRBV2 and TRBJ2-7; a weak D match, TRBD2 (5 bases). The CDR3 totals 14 residues. V lost 6 bases and J 0 bases, leaving 12 bases between the germline ends. Germline CDR1 reads SNHLY; CDR2 reads FYNNEI. The CDR3 here is CASRVVRGSYEQYF. CDR3 bases: TGTGCCAGCAGGGTCGTACGGGGCTCCTACGAGCAGTACTTC.

The CDR3 sequence is CASSTHPSPLHF. CDR3 DNA: TGTGCCAGCAGTACGCACCCTTCACCCCTCCACTTT. The chain uses TRBV28 and TRBJ1-6; D gene uncertain. Germline CDR1 reads MDHEN; CDR2 reads SYDVKM. Trimming left V 5 bases short and J 9 bases short, with 8 bases between. CDR3 size: 12 residues. Looking up the rest from reference TRBV28 and TRBJ1-6 gives the full variable domain: DVKVTQSSRYLVKRTGEKVFLECVQDMDHENMFWYRQDPGLGLRLIYFSYDVKMKEKGDIPEGYSVSREKKERFSLILESASTNQTSMYLCASSTHPSPLHFGNGTRLTVT.

CDR3 protein: CASSLALAGVADTQYF. CDR3 bases: TGTGCCAGCAGCTTAGCCCTAGCGGGAGTCGCAGATACGCAGTATTTT. V is TRBV11-2 and J is TRBJ2-3, with 10 bases fitting TRBD2. Germline V gene data show CDR1 as SGHAT and CDR2 as FQNNGV. Trimming at V came to 1 base and at J to 4 bases, leaving 5 bases not matched to a gene. This CDR3 contains 16 residues.

The V call is TRBV27, the J call TRBJ2-7, with 9 bases aligning to TRBD2. V dropped 1 base and J dropped 3; count of bases not matched to a gene: 7. The CDR3 length is 16 residues. Germline V gene lookup returns CDR1 MNHEY and CDR2 SMNVEV (reference sequence). The CDR3 is CASSLYWREGVYEQYF. The CDR3 nucleotides read TGTGCCAGCAGTTTATATTGGCGGGAGGGCGTCTACGAGCAGTACTTC.

This chain uses TRBV2 with TRBJ2-7; TRBD1 aligns across 11 bases. V gave up 8 bases and J gave up 6 bases; unmatched junction bases: 6. The CDR3 is 13 amino acids. Germline lookup yields CDR1 SNHLY and CDR2 FYNNEI. DNA for the CDR3: TGTGCCAGCGAGCGGACAGGGGGCACCGAGCAGTACTTC. It specifies CASERTGGTEQYF.

This clone was counted only a few times. The gene calls are TRBV6-1 and TRBJ2-5, with unresolved D. V shed 6 bases and J shed 5 bases, with 16 bases lying between them. This CDR3 is built from 14 residues. Germline V gene lookup returns CDR1 MNHNS and CDR2 SASEGT. The chain's CDR3 is CASSGTGKYETQYF. CDR3 sequence (DNA): TGTGCCAGCAGCGGAACTGGGAAGTACGAGACCCAGTACTTC.

To note about this clone: Germline and junction disagree at one end, which may indicate a read error. The genes are TRBV7-7 and TRBJ2-5; the match to TRBD1 covers 8 bases. The CDR3 extends over 14 amino acids. The germline V gene encodes CDR1 SSHAT and CDR2 FNYEAQ (reference sequence). The CDR3, as DNA: TGTGCTAGCAGCCGGACAGGGTTGGGGGAGACCCAGTACTTC. Translation gives CASSRTGLGETQYF.

The rearrangement joins TRBV4-2 to TRBJ2-2, with D maybe TRBD1 (5 bases). Trimming pared 2 bases from V and 4 bases from J, leaving 14 bases between. The CDR3 is made up of 16 amino acids. In germline, CDR1 is LGHNA, CDR2 YNFKEQ. The CDR3 reads CASSQPSAGITGELFF. In DNA, the CDR3 is TGTGCCAGCAGCCAACCGTCGGCAGGGATCACCGGGGAGCTGTTTTTT.

This sequence joins TRBV6-5 and TRBJ2-5; D remains unclear. CDR3 size: 14 residues. The V gene lost 2 bases and the J gene lost 2 bases, with 9 bases spanning the gap. CDR1 MNHEY and CDR2 SVGAGI come from the germline V gene. The CDR3 bases are TGTGCCAGCAGTTACGTTGGCAGTCAAGAGACCCAGTACTTC. Translating it yields CASSYVGSQETQYF.

This clone was seen once. This chain joins TRBV7-9 and TRBJ2-6, with a possible D match to TRBD2 (6 bases). This CDR3 contains 18 residues. Germline V gives CDR1 SEHNR, CDR2 FQNEAQ (reference sequence). The V end was cut by 4 bases, the J end by 0 bases, with 16 bases between. The CDR3, as DNA: TGTGCCAGCAGCTCCCGGAGGGCGATAGGCTCTGGGGCCAACGTCCTGACTTTC. It encodes CASSSRRAIGSGANVLTF.

In its sample, this clone was seen once. The V and J genes are TRBV7-3 and TRBJ2-1, with TRBD2 matching over 16 bases. This CDR3 has 15 amino acids. Germline assignment: CDR1 SGHTA and CDR2 FQGTGA. V shed 6 bases and J 15 bases; nucleotides not matched to a gene: 11. This CDR3 reads CASSPGLAGGRGLFF. In nucleotides, the CDR3 is TGTGCCAGCAGTCCGGGACTAGCGGGAGGGCGAGGTCTGTTCTTC.